Below, 5 T cell receptor beta chains from the same sample are listed, as sequenced in a study of human T cells and chemical hapten exposure. The time point is: patch test 2, 6 weeks after DPC sensitization. The treatment was: therapeutic diphenylcyclopropenone sensitization with weekly scalp DPC. One entry per CDR3 protein, called by TCRdb with MiXCR from the RACE reads. The data contain about 140,000 distinct CDR3 sequences, over 9.5% of them singletons. This specimen consisted of whole blood, obtained in connection with sensitization to the hapten diphenylcyclopropenone (DPC). The receptor source for this set is a woman aged 50 to 60 with alopecia areata. Some clones in this sample may be carry-over from other donors' samples.

This clonotype was detected many times. The chain couples TRBV20-1 to TRBJ1-2, with D maybe TRBD1 (5 bases). Germline values: CDR1 DFQATT, CDR2 SNEGSKA (reference sequence). CDR3 size: 12 residues. V lost 6 bases and J 3 bases, leaving 11 bases between the germline ends. In DNA, the CDR3 is TGCAGTGCCCCCGGGACCTACTATGGCTACACCTTC. Translated, it gives CSAPGTYYGYTF.

CDR3 in amino acids: CASSLAATYNEQFF. DNA for the CDR3: TGTGCCAGCAGCTTAGCGGCGACCTACAATGAGCAGTTCTTC. The gene calls are TRBV7-9 and TRBJ2-1; unclear D gene. Germline loops: CDR1 SEHNR, CDR2 FQNEAQ (reference sequence). Trimming cost V 0 bases and J 2 bases, with 5 bases left between them. The CDR3 consists of 14 residues.

There are a few counts of this clonotype. The chain combines TRBV7-2 with TRBJ2-7, with D hard to call. Germline CDR1 and CDR2: SGHTA and FQGNSA. V lost 5 bases and J lost 6, with 17 bases in between. The CDR3 consists of 14 residues. CDR3: CASSALSYTREQYF. The CDR3 DNA is TGTGCCAGCAGCGCGTTGAGCTACACCCGCGAGCAGTACTTC. Full variable domain (rest looked up from reference TRBV7-2 and TRBJ2-7): GAGVSQSPSNKVTEKGKDVELRCDPISGHTALYWYRQSLGQGLEFLIYFQGNSAPDKSGLPSDRFSAERTGGSVSTLTIQRTQQEDSAVYLCASSALSYTREQYFGPGTRLTVT.

This clonotype was detected a few times. The chain couples TRBV5-6 to TRBJ2-2; D is possibly TRBD1 (6 bases). Trimming took off 4 bases at V and 6 bases at J, with 16 bases between the two ends. Germline assignment: CDR1 SGHDT and CDR2 YYEEEE. The CDR3 is 15 amino acids. CDR3 nucleotide sequence: TGTGCCAGCAGCAAGAGGCAGGGGAGATCCGGGGAGCTGTTTTTT. Its protein is CASSKRQGRSGELFF.

This clonotype was seen once. This chain uses TRBV5-1 with TRBJ2-5; D gene ambiguous. Per the germline V gene, CDR1 is SGHRS and CDR2 is YFSETQ. The CDR3 runs to 11 residues. The ends were cut back, 4 bases at V and 3 bases at J, with 4 bases in the middle. The CDR3 bases are TGCGCCAGCAGCATTAAAGAGACCCAGTACTTC. Translated: CASSIKETQYF.